The present TCR beta chain was sequenced within a study of blood T cell repertoires in COVID-19. Study-level information: The United States, Italy and Spain were the sources of the acute and convalescent COVID-19 samples. Nucleic acid was either cDNA or gDNA, and it came from T cells, B-cell-depleted T cells, or PBMCs.

Per germline, CDR1 SGHRS and CDR2 YFSETQ. The CDR3 covers 15 residues. Trimming removed 1 base from V and 8 bases from J; junction bases left unmatched: 10. The protocol was immunoSEQ multiplex PCR, while the TCRdb copy is restricted to in-frame clones and leaves out a portion. The sample lists 200,000 to 250,000 clones; 86% were seen once. This TCR was recovered from a woman aged 40 to 50 with acute COVID-19. The chain carries TRBV5-1 and TRBJ1-2; 8 nucleotides match TRBD1. Sequencing input: PBMCs or T cells enriched from blood (not recorded which). The CDR3 sequence is CASSLNSGTGDGYTF. As DNA, the CDR3 is TGCGCCAGCAGCTTGAATTCTGGGACAGGAGACGGCTACACCTTC.